Given below is one T cell receptor beta chain in context. From germline, CDR1 is MNHEY and CDR2 SVGAGI. V was trimmed by 5 bases and J by 3 bases, leaving 11 bases between them. The CDR3 is made up of 14 amino acids. A Seattle source enrolled patients during active infection and followed them longitudinally. Clones were sequenced by immunoSEQ multiplex PCR, and TCRdb holds only the in-frame ones, with some missing. The repertoire includes almost 65,000 clones, 88% of them detected once, and approximately 40% sits in the top ten. The data are from a study of blood T cell repertoires in COVID-19. At the level of the study: Researchers got acute and convalescent COVID-19 samples from the United States, Italy and Spain.

The chain carries TRBV6-5 and TRBJ1-5, with D possibly matching TRBD1 (5 bases). Sequenced: peripheral blood. The clonotype comes from a woman aged 55-69 years with COVID-19, enrolled during active disease. The CDR3 bases are TGTGCCAGCAGTCGAGACAGTTACAATCAGCCCCAGCATTTT. Amino acids: CASSRDSYNQPQHF.